This TCR beta chain emerged from a study of blood T cells in healthy people across ages. Across the study: Researchers report that template switching captured about one barcoded beta molecule per two T cells.

The authors ran a second PCR of 7 to 11 cycles using a sample-barcoded 5' primer and a J-beta primer mix. Each TCR beta cDNA got a 12-nucleotide random molecular identifier. TCRdb ran MiXCR on the 5' RACE reads and lists one entry per CDR3 protein. The sample includes over 950,000 distinct CDR3 sequences, 51% of them seen just once. CDR3 length: 15 residues. V lost 5 bases and J lost 6, with 16 bases in between. Looked up from germline, CDR1 is SGHTA and CDR2 is FQGNSA. The donors, all healthy, were Caucasians living in Russia, aged about 6 to 100. The total RNA that was extracted per sample amounted to at least 5 micrograms.

The receptor comes from a woman aged 55-75 years in good health. The source material was blood. This sequence joins TRBV7-2 and TRBJ1-4, with a tentative D call TRBD1 (6 bases). The CDR3 nucleotides are TGTGCCAGCAGCCTGGTAACGGGGGCTGATGAAAAACTGTTTTTT. Its protein is CASSLVTGADEKLFF.